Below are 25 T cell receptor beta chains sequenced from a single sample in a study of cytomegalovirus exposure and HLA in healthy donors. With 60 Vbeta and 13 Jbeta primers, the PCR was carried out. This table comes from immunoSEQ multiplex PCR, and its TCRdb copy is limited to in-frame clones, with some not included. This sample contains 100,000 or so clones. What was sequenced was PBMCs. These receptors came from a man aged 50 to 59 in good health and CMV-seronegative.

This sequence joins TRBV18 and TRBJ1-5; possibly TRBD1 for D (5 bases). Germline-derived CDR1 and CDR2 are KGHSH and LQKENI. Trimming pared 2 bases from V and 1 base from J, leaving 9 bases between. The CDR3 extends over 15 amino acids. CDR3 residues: CASSPDGGSNQPQHF. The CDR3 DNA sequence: TGTGCCAGCTCACCAGACGGGGGAAGCAATCAGCCCCAGCATTTT.

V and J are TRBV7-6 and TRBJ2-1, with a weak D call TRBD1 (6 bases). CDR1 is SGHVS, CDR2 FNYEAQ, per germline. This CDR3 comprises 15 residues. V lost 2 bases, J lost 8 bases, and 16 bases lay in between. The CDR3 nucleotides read TGTGCCAGCAGCTTAAGGGGGTATTCTCTCGATGAGCAGTTCTTC. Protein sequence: CASSLRGYSLDEQFF.

The CDR3 reads CASSPPGDTEAFF. CDR3 DNA sequence: TGTGCCAGCTCACCACCCGGGGACACTGAAGCTTTCTTT. The chain employs TRBV18 and TRBJ1-1; D gene ambiguous. Trimming removed 0 bases from V and 3 bases from J, with 5 bases in between. CDR3 length equals 13 residues. Germline V CDR1 and CDR2: KGHSH, LQKENI.

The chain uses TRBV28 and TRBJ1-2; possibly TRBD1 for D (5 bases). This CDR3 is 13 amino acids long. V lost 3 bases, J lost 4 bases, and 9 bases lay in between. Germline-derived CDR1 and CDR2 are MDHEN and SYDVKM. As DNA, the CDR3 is TGTGCCAGCAGTTTCGGGGGGGGCTATGGCTACACCTTC. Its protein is CASSFGGGYGYTF.

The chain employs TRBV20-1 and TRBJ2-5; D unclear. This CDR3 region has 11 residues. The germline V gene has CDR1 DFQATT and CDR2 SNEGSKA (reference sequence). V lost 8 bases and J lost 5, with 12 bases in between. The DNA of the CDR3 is TGCAGTACTTTAGGAGTTGAGACCCAGTACTTC. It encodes CSTLGVETQYF.

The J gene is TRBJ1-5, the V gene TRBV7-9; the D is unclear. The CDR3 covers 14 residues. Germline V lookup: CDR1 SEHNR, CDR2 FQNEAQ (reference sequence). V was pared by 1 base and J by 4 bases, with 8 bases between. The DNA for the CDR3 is TGTGCCAGCAGCTTAGTAAAGGAGAATCAGCCCCAGCATTTT. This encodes CASSLVKENQPQHF.

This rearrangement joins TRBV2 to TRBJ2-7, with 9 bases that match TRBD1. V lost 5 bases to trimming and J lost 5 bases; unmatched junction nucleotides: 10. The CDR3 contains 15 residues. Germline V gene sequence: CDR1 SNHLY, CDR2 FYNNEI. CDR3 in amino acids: CASSLRDRAFDEQYF. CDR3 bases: TGTGCCAGCAGTCTCCGGGACAGGGCCTTCGACGAGCAGTACTTC.

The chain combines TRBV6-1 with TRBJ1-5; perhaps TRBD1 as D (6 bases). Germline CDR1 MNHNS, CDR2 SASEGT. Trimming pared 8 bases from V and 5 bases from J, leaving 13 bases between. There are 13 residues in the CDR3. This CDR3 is CASGTQGYQPQHF. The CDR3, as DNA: TGTGCCAGCGGTACCCAGGGGTATCAGCCCCAGCATTTT.

The CDR3 DNA is TGCAGCGTTGATAAGTCAGGGAACGCCTACGAGCAGTACTTC. It encodes CSVDKSGNAYEQYF. V is TRBV29-1 and J is TRBJ2-7; D may be TRBD1 (5 bases). CDR1 is SQVTM and CDR2 is ANQGSEA in the germline V gene. Between the trimmed V and J ends, which lost 3 bases and 2 bases, there was a span of 14 bases. The length of the CDR3 is 14 residues.

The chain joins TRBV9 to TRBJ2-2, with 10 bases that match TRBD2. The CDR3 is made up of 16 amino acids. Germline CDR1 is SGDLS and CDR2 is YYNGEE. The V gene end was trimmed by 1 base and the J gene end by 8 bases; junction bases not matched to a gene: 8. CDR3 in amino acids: CASSVHSASGGGELFF. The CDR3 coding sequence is TGTGCCAGCAGCGTACATTCCGCTAGCGGGGGAGGGGAGCTGTTTTTT.

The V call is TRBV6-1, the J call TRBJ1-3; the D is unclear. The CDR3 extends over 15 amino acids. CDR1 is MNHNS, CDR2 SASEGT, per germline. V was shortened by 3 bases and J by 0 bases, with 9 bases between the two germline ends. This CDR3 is CASSESFSSGNTIYF. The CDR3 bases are TGTGCCAGCAGTGAGTCCTTTAGCTCTGGAAACACCATATATTTT.

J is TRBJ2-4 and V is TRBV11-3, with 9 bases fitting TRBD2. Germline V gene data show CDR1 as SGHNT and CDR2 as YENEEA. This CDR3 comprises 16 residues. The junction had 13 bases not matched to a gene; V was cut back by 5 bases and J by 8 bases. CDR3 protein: CASSHNPPPSGDIQYF. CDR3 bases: TGTGCCAGCAGCCATAATCCCCCACCTAGCGGGGACATTCAGTACTTC.

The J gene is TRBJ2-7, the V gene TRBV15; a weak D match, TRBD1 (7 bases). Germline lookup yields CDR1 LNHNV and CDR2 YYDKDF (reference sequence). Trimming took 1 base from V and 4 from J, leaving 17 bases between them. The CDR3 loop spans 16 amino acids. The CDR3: CATSRGAGQGGYEQYF. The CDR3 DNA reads TGTGCCACCAGCAGAGGGGCGGGTCAGGGGGGTTACGAGCAGTACTTC.

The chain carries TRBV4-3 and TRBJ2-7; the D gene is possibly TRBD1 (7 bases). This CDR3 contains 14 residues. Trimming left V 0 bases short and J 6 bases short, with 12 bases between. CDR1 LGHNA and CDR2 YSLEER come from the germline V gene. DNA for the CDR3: TGCGCCAGCAGCCAAGACAGGGGGGCAGGCGAGCAGTACTTC. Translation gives CASSQDRGAGEQYF.

The CDR3 DNA follows: TGTGCCTGGAGTTGGGGACGGGGGGGCTATGGCTACACCTTC. Its protein is CAWSWGRGGYGYTF. The chain couples TRBV30 to TRBJ1-2; TRBD1 might be the D (5 bases). In germline, CDR1 is GTSNPN, CDR2 SVGIG (reference sequence). This CDR3 has 14 residues. V lost 2 bases to trimming and J lost 4 bases, with 14 bases between them.

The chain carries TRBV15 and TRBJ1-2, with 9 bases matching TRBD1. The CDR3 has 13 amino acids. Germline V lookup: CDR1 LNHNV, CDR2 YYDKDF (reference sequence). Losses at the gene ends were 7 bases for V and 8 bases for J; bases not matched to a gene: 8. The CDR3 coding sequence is TGTGCCACCACTACGGACAGGGGAGGCGGCTACACCTTC. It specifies CATTTDRGGGYTF.

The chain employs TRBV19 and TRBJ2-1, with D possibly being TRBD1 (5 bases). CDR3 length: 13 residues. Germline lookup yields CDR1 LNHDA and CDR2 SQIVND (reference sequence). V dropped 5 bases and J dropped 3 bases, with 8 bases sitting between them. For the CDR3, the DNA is TGTGCCAGTAGTGTGACAGTCTACAATGAGCAGTTCTTC. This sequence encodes CASSVTVYNEQFF. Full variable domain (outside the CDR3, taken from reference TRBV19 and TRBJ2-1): DGGITQSPKYLFRKEGQNVTLSCEQNLNHDAMYWYRQDPGQGLRLIYYSQIVNDFQKGDIAEGYSVSREKKESFPLTVTSAQKNPTAFYLCASSVTVYNEQFFGPGTRLTVL.

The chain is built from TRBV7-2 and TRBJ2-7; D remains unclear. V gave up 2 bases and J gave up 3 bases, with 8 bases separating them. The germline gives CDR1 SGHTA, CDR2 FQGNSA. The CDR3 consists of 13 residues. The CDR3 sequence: CASSLQANYEQYF. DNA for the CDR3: TGTGCCAGCAGCTTACAGGCAAACTACGAGCAGTACTTC.

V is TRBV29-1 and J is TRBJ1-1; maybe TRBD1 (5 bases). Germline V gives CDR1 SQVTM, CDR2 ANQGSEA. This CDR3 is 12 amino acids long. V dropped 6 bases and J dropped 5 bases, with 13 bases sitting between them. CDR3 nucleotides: TGCAGCGTAGGCTCGGGGGAGACTGAAGCTTTCTTT. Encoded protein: CSVGSGETEAFF.

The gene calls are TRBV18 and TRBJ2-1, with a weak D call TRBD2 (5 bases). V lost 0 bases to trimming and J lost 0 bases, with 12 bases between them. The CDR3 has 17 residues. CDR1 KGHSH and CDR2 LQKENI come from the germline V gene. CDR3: CASSPPIGESSYNEQFF. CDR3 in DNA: TGTGCCAGCTCACCACCGATCGGGGAAAGCTCCTACAATGAGCAGTTCTTC. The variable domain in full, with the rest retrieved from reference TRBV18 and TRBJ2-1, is NAGVMQNPRHLVRRRGQEARLRCSPMKGHSHVYWYRQLPEEGLKFMVYLQKENIIDESGMPKERFSAEFPKEGPSILRIQQVVRGDSAAYFCASSPPIGESSYNEQFFGPGTRLTVL.

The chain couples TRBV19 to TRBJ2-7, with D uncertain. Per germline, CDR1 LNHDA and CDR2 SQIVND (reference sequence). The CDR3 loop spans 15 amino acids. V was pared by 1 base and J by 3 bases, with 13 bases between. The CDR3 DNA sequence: TGTGCCAGTAGTATAGGTTTGGGCAGGAACTACGAGCAGTACTTC. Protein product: CASSIGLGRNYEQYF.

DNA of the CDR3: TGCGCCAGCAGCCAAGATAGGACAGTCCGCTATGGCTACACCTTC. Its protein is CASSQDRTVRYGYTF. This chain connects TRBV4-3 to TRBJ1-2, with D perhaps TRBD1 (6 bases). This CDR3 spans 15 amino acids. Trimming removed 0 bases at V and 4 bases at J, with 12 bases between. Germline V lookup: CDR1 LGHNA, CDR2 YSLEER.

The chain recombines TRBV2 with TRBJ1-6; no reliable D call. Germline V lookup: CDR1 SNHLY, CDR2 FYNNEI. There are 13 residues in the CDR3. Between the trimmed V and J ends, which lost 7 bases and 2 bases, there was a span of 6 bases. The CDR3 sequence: CASKPAYNSPLHF. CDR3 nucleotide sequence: TGTGCCAGCAAGCCTGCCTATAATTCACCCCTCCACTTT.

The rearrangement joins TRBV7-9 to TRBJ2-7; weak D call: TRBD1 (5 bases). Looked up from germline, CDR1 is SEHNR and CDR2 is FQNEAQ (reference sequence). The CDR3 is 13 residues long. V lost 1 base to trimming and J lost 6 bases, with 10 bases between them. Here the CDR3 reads CASSLGRVGEQYF. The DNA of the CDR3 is TGTGCCAGCAGCTTAGGCAGGGTGGGCGAGCAGTACTTC.

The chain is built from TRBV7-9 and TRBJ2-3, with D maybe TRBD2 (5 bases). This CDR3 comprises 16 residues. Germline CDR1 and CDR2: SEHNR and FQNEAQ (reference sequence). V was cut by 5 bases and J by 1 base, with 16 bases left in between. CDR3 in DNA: TGTGCCAGCAGCCCAAGGACTGTTTCTCGCACAGATACGCAGTATTTT. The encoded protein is CASSPRTVSRTDTQYF.